Listed here are 17 T cell receptor beta chains from one sample, sequenced in a study of beta chain features in type 1 diabetes. Reverse transcribing all isolated RNA meant expressed TCRB transcripts were sequenced. Using immunoSEQ multiplex PCR, the repertoire was profiled, and TCRdb retains in-frame clones only, with some absent. This table has 860,000 or so clones, roughly 15% appearing once. The sequencing input was naive CD4+ T cells from blood. The receptors come from a woman younger than 30 in good health.

V and J are TRBV11-2 and TRBJ2-3; TRBD1 matches at 11 bases. With 3 bases clipped from V and 3 bases from J, the junction kept 5 bases outside the gene matches. The CDR3 sequence is 16 residues long. Germline loops: CDR1 SGHAT, CDR2 FQNNGV. The CDR3 DNA follows: TGTGCCAGCAGCTTCCTGGACAGGGGGCTTACAGATACGCAGTATTTT. Translation: CASSFLDRGLTDTQYF.

The chain has TRBV6-6 and TRBJ1-2, with D possibly being TRBD1 (6 bases). Germline CDR1 reads MNHNY; CDR2 reads SVGAGI (reference sequence). This CDR3 has 13 residues. The germline V and J ends were trimmed by 7 bases and 2 bases, with 11 bases remaining between them. CDR3 nucleotide sequence: TGTGCCAGCAACAGGGAGGAGAACTATGGCTACACCTTC. Its protein product is CASNREENYGYTF.

The genes are TRBV19 and TRBJ1-2; the D gene is possibly TRBD1 (6 bases). V lost 6 bases and J lost 4, with 12 bases in between. CDR3 size: 13 residues. Germline CDR1 LNHDA, CDR2 SQIVND (reference sequence). This chain's CDR3 is CASSPGAAYGYTF. The CDR3 coding sequence is TGTGCCAGTAGCCCAGGGGCCGCCTATGGCTACACCTTC. The variable domain in full, completed from reference TRBV19 and TRBJ1-2, reads DGGITQSPKYLFRKEGQNVTLSCEQNLNHDAMYWYRQDPGQGLRLIYYSQIVNDFQKGDIAEGYSVSREKKESFPLTVTSAQKNPTAFYLCASSPGAAYGYTFGSGTRLTVV.

The gene calls are TRBV4-1 and TRBJ2-3; TRBD1 might be the D (5 bases). The CDR3 is 13 residues long. The germline V and J ends were trimmed by 8 bases and 6 bases, with 15 bases remaining between them. The germline V gene encodes CDR1 MGHRA and CDR2 YSYEKL. CDR3 protein: CASRLQGADTQYF. The CDR3 region has the DNA TGCGCCAGCCGATTGCAGGGCGCGGATACGCAGTATTTT.

DNA of the CDR3: TGTGCCAGCAGTCGGGACAGGCAGTACGAGCAGTACTTC. Its translation: CASSRDRQYEQYF. The chain combines TRBV7-3 with TRBJ2-7; 8 nucleotides line up with TRBD1. V shed 6 bases and J 4 bases; nucleotides not matched to a gene: 5. Germline V lookup: CDR1 SGHTA, CDR2 FQGTGA. The CDR3 is made up of 13 amino acids.

The table lists this clone with a few counts. The J gene is TRBJ2-7, the V gene TRBV29-1, with a possible D match to TRBD2 (5 bases). With 7 bases removed from V and 9 bases from J, the gap between germline ends came to 22 bases. This CDR3 is 13 amino acids long. Germline V gene data show CDR1 as SQVTM and CDR2 as ANQGSEA. The chain's CDR3 is CSAYSRGGRGQYF. Written as DNA, the CDR3 is TGCAGCGCGTATTCGCGTGGCGGACGGGGGCAGTACTTC.

The chain links TRBV9 to TRBJ1-3, with TRBD1 as a possible D gene (5 bases). Germline V lookup: CDR1 SGDLS, CDR2 YYNGEE. CDR3 length equals 17 residues. V was shortened by 0 bases and J by 4 bases, with 17 bases between the two germline ends. The CDR3 DNA follows: TGTGCCAGCAGCGTAGAACCAGTCGCAGGGTCCGGAAACACCATATATTTT. Its translation: CASSVEPVAGSGNTIYF. Filled out from reference TRBV9 and TRBJ1-3, the complete variable domain reads DSGVTQTPKHLITATGQRVTLRCSPRSGDLSVYWYQQSLDQGLQFLIQYYNGEERAKGNILERFSAQQFPDLHSELNLSSLELGDSALYFCASSVEPVAGSGNTIYFGEGSWLTVV.

The chain carries TRBV4-3 and TRBJ2-1; TRBD1 agrees at 8 bases. With V trimmed by 5 bases and J by 9 bases, 15 bases remained unmatched. In germline, CDR1 is LGHNA, CDR2 YSLEER. The CDR3 is 16 residues long. CDR3 sequence: CASSEVGQEVASEQFF. The CDR3, as DNA: TGCGCCAGCAGCGAAGTGGGACAGGAGGTTGCGTCTGAGCAGTTCTTC.

V usage is TRBV19 and J usage is TRBJ2-5, with 7 bases lining up with TRBD1. Losses at the gene ends were 3 bases for V and 5 bases for J; bases not matched to a gene: 9. From germline, CDR1 is LNHDA and CDR2 SQIVND (reference sequence). The CDR3 totals 15 residues. CDR3 bases: TGTGCCAGTAGTATCGGACGACCAGGGGGTGAGACCCAGTACTTC. Its translation is CASSIGRPGGETQYF.

There are a few counts of this clone. J is TRBJ2-3 and V is TRBV5-4, with TRBD1 as a possible D gene (6 bases). Looked up from germline, CDR1 is SGHNT and CDR2 is YYREEE (reference sequence). V was shortened by 3 bases and J by 2 bases, with 10 bases between the two germline ends. The CDR3 has 14 residues. CDR3 in amino acids: CASSSGQYTDTQYF. The DNA for the CDR3 is TGTGCCAGCAGCTCAGGACAGTACACAGATACGCAGTATTTT. The variable domain in full, completed from reference TRBV5-4 and TRBJ2-3, reads ETGVTQSPTHLIKTRGQQVTLRCSSQSGHNTVSWYQQALGQGPQFIFQYYREEENGRGNFPPRFSGLQFPNYSSELNVNALELDDSALYLCASSSGQYTDTQYFGPGTRLTVL.

The rearrangement links TRBV29-1 to TRBJ2-1; D gene uncertain. V lost 6 bases to trimming and J lost 6 bases, with 18 bases between them. This CDR3 spans 14 amino acids. Germline loops: CDR1 SQVTM, CDR2 ANQGSEA. The CDR3 sequence: CSVRRPLVGNEQFF. DNA of the CDR3: TGCAGCGTAAGGCGGCCCCTCGTCGGCAATGAGCAGTTCTTC.

This clone was counted a few times. The identical CDR3 is also encoded by other nucleotide sequences in the sample. The gene calls are TRBV7-2 and TRBJ2-1, with no clear D. Germline values: CDR1 SGHTA, CDR2 FQGNSA. The CDR3 contains 13 residues. V was cut by 9 bases and J by 0 bases, with 9 bases left in between. CDR3 sequence: CASSLFSYNEQFF. The CDR3 DNA reads as TGTGCCAGTTCCCTTTTCTCCTACAATGAGCAGTTCTTC.

This clone was observed a handful of times. The chain couples TRBV7-9 to TRBJ1-2; D call uncertain. Trimming took 3 bases from V and 2 from J, leaving 7 bases between them. Germline V gene sequence: CDR1 SEHNR, CDR2 FQNEAQ (reference sequence). The CDR3 consists of 13 residues. The CDR3 DNA reads TGTGCCAGCAGCTTTGAGGTGAACTATGGCTACACCTTC. Translating gives CASSFEVNYGYTF.

This clone has a handful of counts. This chain joins TRBV10-3 and TRBJ1-2, with D unresolved. Germline CDR1 ENHRY, CDR2 SYGVKD. The CDR3 length is 14 residues. The V and J ends lost 3 bases and 4 bases respectively, with 12 bases between them. The CDR3 DNA follows: TGTGCCATCAGTGAAATGTCCTCTGGCTATGGCTACACCTTC. It specifies CAISEMSSGYGYTF.

This CDR3 reads CASSSLSGRRTDTQYF. CDR3 nucleotide sequence: TGTGCCAGCAGCTCCCTTAGCGGGAGGCGGACAGATACGCAGTATTTT. This chain joins TRBV7-2 and TRBJ2-3; TRBD2 matches 10 bases. The CDR3 consists of 16 residues. V lost 4 bases and J lost 3; bases outside the gene matches: 7. Looked up from germline, CDR1 is SGHTA and CDR2 is FQGNSA. Full variable domain (missing parts from reference TRBV7-2 and TRBJ2-3): GAGVSQSPSNKVTEKGKDVELRCDPISGHTALYWYRQSLGQGLEFLIYFQGNSAPDKSGLPSDRFSAERTGGSVSTLTIQRTQQEDSAVYLCASSSLSGRRTDTQYFGPGTRLTVL.

In its sample, this clone was seen a few times. V and J are TRBV6-5 and TRBJ2-5, with 7 positions matching TRBD1. From germline, CDR1 is MNHEY and CDR2 SVGAGI. The CDR3 consists of 13 residues. J lost 5 bases, V lost 6 bases, and 6 bases had no gene match. As DNA, the CDR3 is TGTGCCAGCAGCGCGACAGGGTTGGAGACCCAGTACTTC. Residues: CASSATGLETQYF.

The V and J genes are TRBV7-2 and TRBJ1-1; no definite D call. Trimming removed 5 bases from V and 1 base from J, with 11 bases in between. The CDR3 runs to 14 residues. Germline loops: CDR1 SGHTA, CDR2 FQGNSA. CDR3 nucleotide sequence: TGTGCCAGCAGCCGACGAAATCGGAACACTGAAGCTTTCTTT. Translating gives CASSRRNRNTEAFF.